Shown below are 17 T cell receptor beta chains from a single sample sequenced in a study of cytomegalovirus exposure and HLA in healthy donors (dated by TCRdb to about 2017). Library preparation used the immunoSEQ multiplex PCR assay. A mixture of 60 forward primers for TCR Vbeta segments and 13 reverse primers for TCR Jbeta segments was used in the multiplex PCR. TCRdb carries this immuneACCESS record with in-frame sequences only. Its versions omit some clonotypes, under half of them owing to an unresolved V gene in the studies checked, with the rest unexplained. The table for this sample lists about 200,000 clones. The ten most abundant clones make up 1.1% of the sample. Sequencing used PBMCs. All receptors derive from a girl aged 2-15 years in good health and CMV-seropositive.

The V call is TRBV7-3, the J call TRBJ1-1, with no clear D. This CDR3 is built from 13 residues. Germline values: CDR1 SGHTA, CDR2 FQGTGA. The V end was cut by 1 base, the J end by 1 base, with 4 bases between. For the CDR3, the DNA is TGTGCCAGCAGCTTAAGACAGAACACTGAAGCTTTCTTT. This sequence encodes CASSLRQNTEAFF.

As DNA, the CDR3 is TGTGCCAGTAGTATAGGTCCGGTCACCGGGGAGCTGTTTTTT. Its protein is CASSIGPVTGELFF. The chain combines TRBV19 with TRBJ2-2; D remains unclear. The CDR3 is 14 residues long. V lost 1 base, J lost 4 bases, and 7 bases lay in between. The germline V gene encodes CDR1 LNHDA and CDR2 SQIVND (reference sequence).

The rearrangement uses TRBV2 and TRBJ2-5; TRBD2 matches 9 bases. After removal of 4 bases from V and 4 bases from J, the junction contained 7 bases not matched to a gene. Germline assignment: CDR1 SNHLY and CDR2 FYNNEI. CDR3 length: 15 amino acids. As DNA, the CDR3 is TGTGCCAGCAGTGGGGAGGGAGCGGGAGGAGAGACCCAGTACTTC. Its translation is CASSGEGAGGETQYF.

The V call is TRBV5-1, the J call TRBJ2-7, with a tentative D call TRBD2 (5 bases). The V end was cut by 3 bases, the J end by 1 base, with 8 bases between. The CDR3 runs 13 residues. The germline V gene has CDR1 SGHRS and CDR2 YFSETQ. Written as DNA, the CDR3 is TGCGCCAGCAGCTCCCGGGAATCCTACGAGCAGTACTTC. Protein: CASSSRESYEQYF.

This chain connects TRBV25-1 to TRBJ2-6; 8 bases are shared with TRBD1. The CDR3 runs 17 residues. From germline, CDR1 is MGHDK and CDR2 SYGVNS. V shed 7 bases, J shed 0 bases, and the junction held 8 bases outside the gene matches. The CDR3: CASTEGDRFSGANVLTF. CDR3 DNA: TGTGCCAGCACCGAGGGGGACAGGTTCTCTGGGGCCAACGTCCTGACTTTC.

The gene calls are TRBV15 and TRBJ2-7; 8 bases match TRBD1. V trimming: 2 bases; J trimming: 4 bases; junction bases outside the gene matches: 7. Per germline, CDR1 LNHNV and CDR2 YYDKDF (reference sequence). The CDR3 is 15 residues long. The CDR3 DNA reads as TGTGCCACCAGCAGACCGGGACAGGCGCAATACGAGCAGTACTTC. It yields the protein CATSRPGQAQYEQYF.

The rearrangement links TRBV11-2 to TRBJ2-7; D remains ambiguous. Trimming pared 1 base from V and 0 bases from J, leaving 4 bases between. The CDR3 extends over 13 amino acids. Looked up from germline, CDR1 is SGHAT and CDR2 is FQNNGV. The CDR3 is CASSLVSSYEQYF. Here the CDR3 DNA reads TGTGCCAGCAGCTTAGTTAGCTCCTACGAGCAGTACTTC. Full variable domain (missing parts from reference TRBV11-2 and TRBJ2-7): EAGVAQSPRYKIIEKRQSVAFWCNPISGHATLYWYQQILGQGPKLLIQFQNNGVVDDSQLPKDRFSAERLKGVDSTLKIQPAKLEDSAVYLCASSLVSSYEQYFGPGTRLTVT.

V gene TRBV19 combines with J gene TRBJ2-7; weak D call: TRBD1 (6 bases). The germline V gene encodes CDR1 LNHDA and CDR2 SQIVND (reference sequence). V shed 3 bases and J shed 2 bases, with 17 bases lying between them. This CDR3 spans 16 amino acids. CDR3 in DNA: TGTGCCAGTAGTATCCCACGAGGACAGATCCCCTACGAGCAGTACTTC. Residues: CASSIPRGQIPYEQYF. Complete variable domain (other parts from reference TRBV19 and TRBJ2-7): DGGITQSPKYLFRKEGQNVTLSCEQNLNHDAMYWYRQDPGQGLRLIYYSQIVNDFQKGDIAEGYSVSREKKESFPLTVTSAQKNPTAFYLCASSIPRGQIPYEQYFGPGTRLTVT.

This chain connects TRBV7-9 to TRBJ2-3, with D maybe TRBD2 (6 bases). The length of the CDR3 is 15 residues. V lost 4 bases to trimming and J lost 2 bases, with 13 bases between them. From germline, CDR1 is SEHNR and CDR2 FQNEAQ (reference sequence). CDR3 nucleotides: TGTGCCAGCAGCTCCAGGGACTTAAACACAGATACGCAGTATTTT. Translating gives CASSSRDLNTDTQYF.

The V and J genes are TRBV6-5 and TRBJ2-5, with D possibly TRBD2 on 6 matching bases. Trimming cost V 0 bases and J 1 base, with 6 bases left between them. Germline CDR1 is MNHEY and CDR2 is SVGAGI. The CDR3 runs to 14 residues. CDR3 protein: CASSYSGLQETQYF. The CDR3 DNA sequence: TGTGCCAGCAGTTACTCGGGACTCCAAGAGACCCAGTACTTC.

The chain couples TRBV27 to TRBJ1-4; D is undetermined. CDR3 length: 15 amino acids. Germline values: CDR1 MNHEY, CDR2 SMNVEV (reference sequence). V lost 5 bases and J 7 bases, leaving 17 bases between the germline ends. The CDR3 loop reads CASSAPQLGSEKLFF. The CDR3 bases are TGTGCCAGCAGTGCCCCACAGTTAGGGAGTGAAAAACTGTTTTTT. Based on the CDR3 plus reference TRBV27 and TRBJ1-4, the full variable domain is EAQVTQNPRYLITVTGKKLTVTCSQNMNHEYMSWYRQDPGLGLRQIYYSMNVEVTDKGDVPEGYKVSRKEKRNFPLILESPSPNQTSLYFCASSAPQLGSEKLFFGSGTQLSVL.

This rearrangement joins TRBV4-1 to TRBJ2-7, with 10 bases that match TRBD1. V trimming: 1 base; J trimming: 3 bases; junction bases outside the gene matches: 0. Germline-derived CDR1 and CDR2 are MGHRA and YSYEKL. The CDR3 is made up of 14 amino acids. CDR3 protein: CASSQGDRGYEQYF. The CDR3 DNA is TGCGCCAGCAGCCAAGGGGACAGGGGCTACGAGCAGTACTTC.

V gene TRBV27 combines with J gene TRBJ2-3; 11 bases are a match to TRBD2. The CDR3 consists of 17 residues. The V and J ends lost 6 bases and 3 bases, in that order; junction bases with no gene match: 11. Germline CDR1 is MNHEY and CDR2 is SMNVEV (reference sequence). The CDR3 region has the DNA TGTGCCAGCAGCCTATCTAGCGGGAGGAGGGCAACAGATACGCAGTATTTT. Translating gives CASSLSSGRRATDTQYF.

This chain uses TRBV11-2 with TRBJ2-3; 7 nucleotides match TRBD2. CDR1 and CDR2 from the germline V gene are SGHAT and FQNNGV. Trimming cost V 3 bases and J 3 bases; bases outside gene matches: 3. CDR3 length equals 14 residues. The CDR3 region has the DNA TGTGCCAGCAGCTTGGGAGGGAATACAGATACGCAGTATTTT. This sequence encodes CASSLGGNTDTQYF. The variable domain in full, completed from reference TRBV11-2 and TRBJ2-3, reads EAGVAQSPRYKIIEKRQSVAFWCNPISGHATLYWYQQILGQGPKLLIQFQNNGVVDDSQLPKDRFSAERLKGVDSTLKIQPAKLEDSAVYLCASSLGGNTDTQYFGPGTRLTVL.

The chain uses TRBV9 and TRBJ1-2, with D perhaps matching TRBD1 (5 bases). Germline CDR1 and CDR2: SGDLS and YYNGEE. The V end lost 2 bases, the J end lost 3 bases, and 14 bases lay between the germline ends. The CDR3 loop spans 15 amino acids. The CDR3 loop reads CASSVVAGGDYGYTF. DNA for the CDR3: TGTGCCAGCAGCGTCGTGGCGGGGGGGGACTATGGCTACACCTTC.

Here the CDR3 reads CASGGTEAFF. The CDR3 nucleotides read TGTGCCAGCGGAGGCACTGAAGCTTTCTTT. The J gene is TRBJ1-1, the V gene TRBV28; no clear D. The CDR3 runs to 10 residues. The V gene's germline CDR1 is MDHEN and CDR2 SYDVKM. Trimming cost V 8 bases and J 4 bases, with 5 bases left between them. Using reference TRBV28 and TRBJ1-1 for the parts outside the CDR3, the full variable domain is DVKVTQSSRYLVKRTGEKVFLECVQDMDHENMFWYRQDPGLGLRLIYFSYDVKMKEKGDIPEGYSVSREKKERFSLILESASTNQTSMYLCASGGTEAFFGQGTRLTVV.

The genes are TRBV7-9 and TRBJ2-3, with 7 bases aligning to TRBD1. The CDR3 is 16 residues long. V trimming: 5 bases; J trimming: 0 bases; junction bases outside the gene matches: 8. Per the germline V gene, CDR1 is SEHNR and CDR2 is FQNEAQ (reference sequence). The CDR3: CASSSRDSPSTDTQYF. The CDR3 DNA reads as TGTGCCAGCAGCAGTCGGGACAGTCCTAGCACAGATACGCAGTATTTT.